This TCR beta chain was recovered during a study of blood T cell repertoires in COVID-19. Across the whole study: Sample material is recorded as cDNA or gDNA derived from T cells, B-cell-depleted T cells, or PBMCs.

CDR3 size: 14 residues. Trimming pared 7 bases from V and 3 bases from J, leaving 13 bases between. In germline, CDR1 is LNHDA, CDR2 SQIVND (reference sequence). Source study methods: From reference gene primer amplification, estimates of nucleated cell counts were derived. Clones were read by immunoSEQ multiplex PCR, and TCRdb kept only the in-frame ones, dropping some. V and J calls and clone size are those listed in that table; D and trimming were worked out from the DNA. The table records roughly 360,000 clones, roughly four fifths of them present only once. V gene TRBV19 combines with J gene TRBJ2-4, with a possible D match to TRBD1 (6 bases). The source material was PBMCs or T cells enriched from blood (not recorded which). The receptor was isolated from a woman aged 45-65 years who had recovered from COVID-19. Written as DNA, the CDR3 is TGTGCCAGTAATGGGGGCCTTGACAAAAACATTCAGTACTTC. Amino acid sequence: CASNGGLDKNIQYF. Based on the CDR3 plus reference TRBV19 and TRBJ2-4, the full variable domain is DGGITQSPKYLFRKEGQNVTLSCEQNLNHDAMYWYRQDPGQGLRLIYYSQIVNDFQKGDIAEGYSVSREKKESFPLTVTSAQKNPTAFYLCASNGGLDKNIQYFGAGTRLSVL.